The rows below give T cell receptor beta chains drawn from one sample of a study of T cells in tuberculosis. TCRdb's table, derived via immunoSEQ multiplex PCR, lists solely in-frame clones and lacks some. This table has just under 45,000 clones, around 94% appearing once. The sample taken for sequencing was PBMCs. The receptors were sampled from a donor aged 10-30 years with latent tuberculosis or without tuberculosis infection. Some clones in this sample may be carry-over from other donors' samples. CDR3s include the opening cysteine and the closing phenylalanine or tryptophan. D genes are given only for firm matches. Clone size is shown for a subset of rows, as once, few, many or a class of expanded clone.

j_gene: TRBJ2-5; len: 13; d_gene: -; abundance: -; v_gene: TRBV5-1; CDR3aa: CASSSGDQETQYF; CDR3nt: TGCGCCAGCAGCTCGGGGGACCAAGAGACCCAGTACTTC
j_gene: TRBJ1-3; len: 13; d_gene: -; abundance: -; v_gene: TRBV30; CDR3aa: CAWSAGTGNTIYF; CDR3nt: TGTGCCTGGAGTGCAGGGACTGGAAACACCATATATTTT
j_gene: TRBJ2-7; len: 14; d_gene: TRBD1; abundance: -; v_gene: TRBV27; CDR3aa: CASSWGQGAYEQYF; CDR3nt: TGTGCCAGCAGTTGGGGACAGGGGGCGTACGAGCAGTACTTC
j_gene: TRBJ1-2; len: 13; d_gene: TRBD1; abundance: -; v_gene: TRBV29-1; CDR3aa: CSVDLRGIYGYTF; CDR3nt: TGCAGCGTTGATCTCAGGGGGATCTATGGCTACACCTTC
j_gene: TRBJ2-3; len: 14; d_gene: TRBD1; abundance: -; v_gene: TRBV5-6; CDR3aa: CASSLGQGGYTQYF; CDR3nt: TGTGCCAGCAGCTTGGGACAGGGGGGGTATACGCAGTATTTT
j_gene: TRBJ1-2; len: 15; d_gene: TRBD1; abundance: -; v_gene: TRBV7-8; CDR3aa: CASSLTGRGYGGYTF; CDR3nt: TGTGCCAGCAGCTTAACCGGCAGGGGGTATGGTGGCTACACCTTC
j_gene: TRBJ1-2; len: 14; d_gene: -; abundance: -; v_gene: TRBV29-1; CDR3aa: CSVRNGGPDYGYTF; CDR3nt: TGCAGCGTTAGGAACGGGGGGCCTGACTATGGCTACACCTTC
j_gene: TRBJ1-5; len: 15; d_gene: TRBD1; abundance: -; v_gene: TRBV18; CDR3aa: CASSPSGTGNQPQHF; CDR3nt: TGTGCCAGCTCACCAAGCGGGACAGGGAATCAGCCCCAGCATTTT
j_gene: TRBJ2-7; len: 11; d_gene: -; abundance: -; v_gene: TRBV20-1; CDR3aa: CSARPGYEQYF; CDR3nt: TGCAGTGCTAGACCGGGATACGAGCAGTACTTC
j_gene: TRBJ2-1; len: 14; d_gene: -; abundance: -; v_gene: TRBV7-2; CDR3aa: CASSSPGVYNEQFF; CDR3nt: TGTGCCAGCAGCTCGCCAGGGGTTTACAATGAGCAGTTCTTC
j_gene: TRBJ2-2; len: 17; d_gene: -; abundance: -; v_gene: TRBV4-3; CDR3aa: CASSQDWLASRAGELFF; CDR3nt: TGCGCCAGCAGCCAAGATTGGCTAGCAAGTAGGGCCGGGGAGCTGTTTTTT
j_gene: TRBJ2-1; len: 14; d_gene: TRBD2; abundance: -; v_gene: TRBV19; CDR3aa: CASTSGTSPNEQFF; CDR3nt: TGTGCCAGTACCTCCGGGACTAGCCCTAATGAGCAGTTCTTC
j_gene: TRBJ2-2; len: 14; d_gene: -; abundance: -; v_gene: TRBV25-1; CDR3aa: CASSEFQNTGELFF; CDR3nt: TGTGCCAGCAGTGAATTCCAGAACACCGGGGAGCTGTTTTTT
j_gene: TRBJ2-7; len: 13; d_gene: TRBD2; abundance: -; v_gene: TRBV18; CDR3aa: CASSPPAGGWQYF; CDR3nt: TGTGCCAGCTCACCACCAGCGGGAGGGTGGCAGTACTTC
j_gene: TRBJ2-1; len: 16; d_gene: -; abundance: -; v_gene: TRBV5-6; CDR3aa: CASSGGTASSYNEQFF; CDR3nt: TGTGCCAGCAGCGGAGGGACGGCAAGCTCCTACAATGAGCAGTTCTTC
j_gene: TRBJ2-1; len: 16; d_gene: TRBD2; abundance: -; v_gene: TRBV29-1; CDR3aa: CSVFGSGSRGWNEQFF; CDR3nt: TGCAGCGTTTTCGGAAGCGGGAGTAGGGGCTGGAATGAGCAGTTCTTC
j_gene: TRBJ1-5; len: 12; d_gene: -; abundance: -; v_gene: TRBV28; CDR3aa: CASSNYRQPQHF; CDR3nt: TGTGCCAGCAGTAACTATAGGCAGCCCCAGCATTTT
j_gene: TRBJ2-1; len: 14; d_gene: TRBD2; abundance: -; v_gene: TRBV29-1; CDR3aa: CSVGRLAGENEQFF; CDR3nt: TGCAGCGTGGGACGCCTAGCGGGCGAAAATGAGCAGTTCTTC
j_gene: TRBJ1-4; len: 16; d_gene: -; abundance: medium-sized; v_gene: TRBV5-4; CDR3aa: CASSLGGTGIGEKLFF; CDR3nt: TGTGCCAGCAGCTTGGGGGGCACAGGGATCGGTGAAAAACTGTTTTTT
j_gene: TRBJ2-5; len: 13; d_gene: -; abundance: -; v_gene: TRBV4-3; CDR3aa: CASSRELRETQYF; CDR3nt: TGCGCCAGCAGCCGGGAGCTCCGAGAGACCCAGTACTTC
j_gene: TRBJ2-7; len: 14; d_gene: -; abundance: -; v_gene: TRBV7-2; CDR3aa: CASSPQGGFYEQYF; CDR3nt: TGTGCCAGCAGCCCCCAGGGAGGATTCTACGAGCAGTACTTC
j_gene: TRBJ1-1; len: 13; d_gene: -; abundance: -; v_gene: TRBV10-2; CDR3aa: CASSASGGTEAFF; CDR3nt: TGCGCCAGCAGCGCCTCGGGGGGGACTGAAGCTTTCTTT
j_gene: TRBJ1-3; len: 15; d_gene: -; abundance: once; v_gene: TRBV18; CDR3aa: CASSPPSGRGNTIYF; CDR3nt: TGTGCCAGCTCACCACCATCAGGGCGGGGAAACACCATATATTTT
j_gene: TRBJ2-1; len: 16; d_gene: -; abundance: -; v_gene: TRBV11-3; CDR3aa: CASSLDGQRNYNEQFF; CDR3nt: TGTGCCAGCAGCTTAGATGGTCAGCGGAACTACAATGAGCAGTTCTTC
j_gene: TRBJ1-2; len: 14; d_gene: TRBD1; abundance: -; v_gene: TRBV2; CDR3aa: CASRGQDGNYGYTF; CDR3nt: TGTGCCAGCAGGGGACAGGATGGTAACTATGGCTACACCTTC
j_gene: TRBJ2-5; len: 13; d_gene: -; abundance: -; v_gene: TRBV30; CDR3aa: CAWNYRVGETQYF; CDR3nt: TGTGCCTGGAACTACAGGGTGGGAGAGACCCAGTACTTC
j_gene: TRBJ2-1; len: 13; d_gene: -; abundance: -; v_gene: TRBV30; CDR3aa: CAWIPGVGYEQFF; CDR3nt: TGTGCCTGGATTCCGGGAGTCGGCTATGAGCAGTTCTTC
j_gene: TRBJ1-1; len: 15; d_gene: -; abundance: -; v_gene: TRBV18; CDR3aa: CASSPGAGVNTEAFF; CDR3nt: TGTGCCAGCTCACCTGGGGCAGGGGTGAACACTGAAGCTTTCTTT
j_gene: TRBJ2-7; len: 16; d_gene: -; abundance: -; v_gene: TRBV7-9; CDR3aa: CASSFSTADLTYEQYF; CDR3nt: TGTGCCAGCAGCTTTTCGACGGCAGACTTGACCTACGAGCAGTACTTC
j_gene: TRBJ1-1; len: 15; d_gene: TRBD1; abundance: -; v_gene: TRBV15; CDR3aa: CATSRDRQGGTEAFF; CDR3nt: TGTGCCACCAGCCGAGACCGACAGGGCGGCACTGAAGCTTTCTTT
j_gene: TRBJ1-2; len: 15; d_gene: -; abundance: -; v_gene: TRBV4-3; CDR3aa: CASSQDPQGNYGYTF; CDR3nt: TGCGCCAGCAGCCAAGACCCCCAGGGCAACTATGGCTACACCTTC